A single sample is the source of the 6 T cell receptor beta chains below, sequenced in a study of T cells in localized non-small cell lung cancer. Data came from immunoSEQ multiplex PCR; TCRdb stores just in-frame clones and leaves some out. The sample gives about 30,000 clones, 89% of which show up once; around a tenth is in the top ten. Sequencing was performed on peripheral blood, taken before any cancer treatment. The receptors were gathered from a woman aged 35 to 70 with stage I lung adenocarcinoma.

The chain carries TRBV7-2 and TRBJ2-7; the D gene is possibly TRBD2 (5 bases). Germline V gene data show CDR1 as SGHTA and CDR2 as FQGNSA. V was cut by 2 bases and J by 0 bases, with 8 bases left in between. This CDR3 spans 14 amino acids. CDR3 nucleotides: TGTGCCAGCAGCTTAACTGGGAGCTCCTACGAGCAGTACTTC. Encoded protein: CASSLTGSSYEQYF.

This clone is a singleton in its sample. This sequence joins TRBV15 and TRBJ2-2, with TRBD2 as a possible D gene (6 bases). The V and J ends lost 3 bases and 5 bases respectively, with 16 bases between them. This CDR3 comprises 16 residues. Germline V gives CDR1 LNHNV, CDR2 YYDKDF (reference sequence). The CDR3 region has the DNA TGTGCCACCAGCAGGGTAGGAGGGCAGATTACCGGGGAGCTGTTTTTT. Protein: CATSRVGGQITGELFF.

CDR3 bases: TGCGCCAGCAGCTTGGTGGCTCAAGAGACCCAGTACTTC. This sequence encodes CASSLVAQETQYF. The chain employs TRBV5-1 and TRBJ2-5; unclear D gene. The V gene's germline CDR1 is SGHRS and CDR2 YFSETQ. Deletions cut 0 bases from V and 2 bases from J, with 5 bases between. The CDR3 totals 13 residues. The variable domain in full, completed from reference TRBV5-1 and TRBJ2-5, reads KAGVTQTPRYLIKTRGQQVTLSCSPISGHRSVSWYQQTPGQGLQFLFEYFSETQRNKGNFPGRFSGRQFSNSRSEMNVSTLELGDSALYLCASSLVAQETQYFGPGTRLLVL.

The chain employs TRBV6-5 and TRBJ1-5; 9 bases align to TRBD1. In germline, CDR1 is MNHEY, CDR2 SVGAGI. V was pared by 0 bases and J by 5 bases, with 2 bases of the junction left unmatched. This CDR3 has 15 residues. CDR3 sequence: CASSYSRTGDQPQHF. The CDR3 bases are TGTGCCAGCAGTTACTCCCGGACAGGGGATCAGCCCCAGCATTTT.

The CDR3 loop is CASSSLHPSSYNSPLHF. The CDR3 DNA reads as TGTGCCAGCAGTTCCTTACACCCGAGCTCCTATAATTCACCCCTCCACTTT. The V and J genes are TRBV27 and TRBJ1-6; D is unresolved. Trimming shortened V by 4 bases and J by 0 bases, and 13 bases separated the two germline ends. Germline CDR1 reads MNHEY; CDR2 reads SMNVEV (reference sequence). The CDR3 has 17 amino acids.

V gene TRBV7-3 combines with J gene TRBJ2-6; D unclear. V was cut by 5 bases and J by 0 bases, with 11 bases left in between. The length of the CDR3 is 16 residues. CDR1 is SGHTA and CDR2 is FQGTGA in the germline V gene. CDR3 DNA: TGTGCCAGCAGCCTACCCGAGCGCTCTGGGGCCAACGTCCTGACTTTC. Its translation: CASSLPERSGANVLTF.